Listed below are T cell receptor beta chains from one sample, sequenced in a study of PD-1 blockade in classical Hodgkin lymphoma. Only in-frame clones appear in the TCRdb table, and some are missing; sequencing was by immunoSEQ multiplex PCR. The profile shows 96,000 or so clones, about 92% of them singletons. The sequenced sample was peripheral blood mononuclear cells (PBMCs), obtained before the fourth cycle of nivolumab. These receptors were obtained from a human donor with classical Hodgkin lymphoma. Each CDR3 is given with its conserved first and last residue. Fields, in order: V gene, J gene, D gene, clone size, CDR3 length, CDR3 DNA, CDR3 protein. The D gene is left open where the match is weak. Size values are once, few and many counts, or a class for expanded clones, and some rows have none.

TRBV2	TRBJ2-1	TRBD2	-	17	TGTGCCAGGGGGGTTAGATTCGGGACTAGCGCCAACAATGAGCAGTTCTTC	CARGVRFGTSANNEQFF
TRBV29-1	TRBJ1-5	-	-	13	TGCAGCGTTGGCGGGGCAACAGATCAGCCCCAGCATTTT	CSVGGATDQPQHF
TRBV10-3	TRBJ2-7	TRBD2	-	15	TGTGCCATCAGTGCCCGGACTAGTAATTCCTACGAGCAGTACTTC	CAISARTSNSYEQYF
TRBV10-3	TRBJ2-4	TRBD2	-	16	TGTGCCATCAGTGAGGGACTAGCGGGAACAAAAAACATTCAGTACTTC	CAISEGLAGTKNIQYF
TRBV5-1	TRBJ2-3	-	-	13	TGCGCCAGCAGCCTCCTTCCCACAGATACGCAGTATTTT	CASSLLPTDTQYF
TRBV10-3	TRBJ2-5	-	-	15	TGTGCCATCTCTGTATATTCGGTTCGGCAAGAGACCCAGTACTTC	CAISVYSVRQETQYF
TRBV28	TRBJ1-5	-	-	13	TGTGCCAGCACCTCGACAGATCGCCAGCCCCAGCATTTT	CASTSTDRQPQHF
TRBV27	TRBJ2-4	-	-	14	TGTGCCACCAGGTGGTCAAGGATGAAAAACATTCAGTACTTC	CATRWSRMKNIQYF
TRBV6-5	TRBJ2-5	-	once	14	TGTGCCAGCAGTCTTATCGGTAGCGCGGAGACCCAGTACTTC	CASSLIGSAETQYF
TRBV10-2	TRBJ2-2	TRBD2	-	15	TGCGCCAGCAGTGTGGTAGCGGGAGCGGCCGGGGAGCTGTTTTTT	CASSVVAGAAGELFF
TRBV5-6	TRBJ2-1	TRBD2	-	17	TGTGCCAGCAGCTTGGCTGTGAGGGCGGGAGGGTCCCATGAGCAGTTCTTC	CASSLAVRAGGSHEQFF
TRBV30	TRBJ2-1	TRBD2	once	16	TGTGCCTGGAGGGAGGGGACTAGCGGGACCTACAATGAGCAGTTCTTC	CAWREGTSGTYNEQFF
TRBV16	TRBJ1-2	-	-	14	TGTGCCAGCAGCCAAAACGGCGGGGAGAGGGGCTACACCTTC	CASSQNGGERGYTF
TRBV27	TRBJ2-3	TRBD2	-	14	TGTGCCAGCAGTTTAACCGCGGGGGGAGATACGCAGTATTTT	CASSLTAGGDTQYF
TRBV11-2	TRBJ2-2	-	-	16	TGTGCCAGCAGCTCCCCCCCCTACCGGACGGCCGGGGAGCTGTTTTTT	CASSSPPYRTAGELFF
TRBV4-1	TRBJ1-1	-	-	20	TGCGCCAGCAGCCAAGATTGGCTTCCCCAGGGGTTAGGATTAAACACTGAAGCTTTCTTT	CASSQDWLPQGLGLNTEAFF
TRBV14	TRBJ2-1	-	-	15	TGTGCCAGCAGCCCCCCTAGCTTCCCCTACAATGAGCAGTTCTTC	CASSPPSFPYNEQFF
TRBV13	TRBJ1-2	TRBD1	-	16	TGTGCCAGCAGTACCGTGGGTCCGACAGGGGCCGGGGGCTACACCTTC	CASSTVGPTGAGGYTF
TRBV11-2	TRBJ2-2	-	few	13	TGTGCCAGCAGCTCATCGAACACCGGGGAGCTGTTTTTT	CASSSSNTGELFF
TRBV11-2	TRBJ1-1	-	few	14	TGTGCCAGCAGCTCACTCAGGGCGTACACTGAAGCTTTCTTT	CASSSLRAYTEAFF
TRBV2	TRBJ1-1	-	-	13	TGTGCCAGCAGGGAGCAGGGGACCACTGAAGCTTTCTTT	CASREQGTTEAFF
TRBV7-9	TRBJ1-2	-	-	14	TGTGCCAGCAGATTAGCAGGACAGAACTATGGCTACACCTTC	CASRLAGQNYGYTF
TRBV4-1	TRBJ1-5	-	-	15	TGCGCCAGCAGATCGTTAAGCGGGGGGAATCAGCCCCAGCATTTT	CASRSLSGGNQPQHF
TRBV30	TRBJ1-3	TRBD1	-	15	TGTGCCTGGAGTTCGGGACAGGGAACTGGAAACACCATATATTTT	CAWSSGQGTGNTIYF
TRBV30	TRBJ1-1	-	few	13	TGTGCCTGGATGCACAAAAGGAACACTGAAGCTTTCTTT	CAWMHKRNTEAFF
TRBV14	TRBJ2-3	TRBD2	-	17	TGTGCCAGCAGCCAAGATCTAGCGGGAGCAAGCACAGATACGCAGTATTTT	CASSQDLAGASTDTQYF
TRBV28	TRBJ1-2	-	-	14	TGTGCCAGCAGTTTTTTGGATAAGGGCTATGGCTACACCTTC	CASSFLDKGYGYTF
TRBV7-9	TRBJ1-5	-	-	15	TGTGCCAGCAGCTTATGGGACGGGCAGAATCAGCCCCAGCATTTT	CASSLWDGQNQPQHF
TRBV19	TRBJ2-7	TRBD2	-	16	TGTGCCAGTAGTATTGGCGGGAGGGCTTTCTCCTACGAGCAGTACTTC	CASSIGGRAFSYEQYF
TRBV6-5	TRBJ1-2	-	once	13	TGTGCCAGCAGTTCTCGTGAGGGATATGGCTACACCTTC	CASSSREGYGYTF
TRBV5-5	TRBJ2-7	TRBD2	-	14	TGTGCCAGCAGGGTAGCGGGAGGGCCCTACGAGCAGTACTTC	CASRVAGGPYEQYF
TRBV27	TRBJ2-1	TRBD2	-	14	TGTGCCAGCAGAATACTAGCGGCAGGCAATGAGCAGTTCTTC	CASRILAAGNEQFF
TRBV28	TRBJ2-2	-	-	14	TGTGCCAGCAGTTTATCGGACAAGACCGGGGAGCTGTTTTTT	CASSLSDKTGELFF
TRBV5-8	TRBJ1-1	-	-	15	TGTGCCAGCAGCTTGGTTCGGGAGATGAACACTGAAGCTTTCTTT	CASSLVREMNTEAFF
TRBV6-5	TRBJ2-7	TRBD1	-	13	TGTGCCAGCAGGGACAGGGGGCAACACGAGCAGTACTTC	CASRDRGQHEQYF
TRBV29-1	TRBJ2-7	-	-	14	TGCAGCGTTGTCGGAGGGTTTAGCTCCTACGAGCAGTACTTC	CSVVGGFSSYEQYF
TRBV14	TRBJ1-3	-	-	15	TGTGCCAGCAGCCCCTGGAGAGCGATTGGAAACACCATATATTTT	CASSPWRAIGNTIYF
TRBV19	TRBJ2-7	-	-	13	TGTGCCAGTAGTATAGGGCCGTACTACGAGCAGTACTTC	CASSIGPYYEQYF
TRBV28	TRBJ1-1	-	-	15	TGTGCCAGCAGTGACCGACAGCGTCGGAACACTGAAGCTTTCTTT	CASSDRQRRNTEAFF
TRBV19	TRBJ1-3	-	-	15	TGTGCCAGTAGTATTGCCGGCCTCGGTAGAAACACCATATATTTT	CASSIAGLGRNTIYF
TRBV10-3	TRBJ2-3	-	-	15	TGTGCCATCAGTGTGAGGTCGCTAGCAGCAGATACGCAGTATTTT	CAISVRSLAADTQYF
TRBV6-4	TRBJ2-3	-	-	16	TGTGCCAGCAGTGACTCGTGGGAGCAGGGGACAGATACGCAGTATTTT	CASSDSWEQGTDTQYF
TRBV30	TRBJ1-4	TRBD1	-	13	TGTGCCTGGTCGGGACAGGGGGCCTTAAAACTGTTTTTT	CAWSGQGALKLFF
TRBV6-6	TRBJ2-7	-	-	12	TGTGCCAGCAGTTGGGGGGTCTACGAGCAGTACTTC	CASSWGVYEQYF
TRBV27	TRBJ2-3	-	-	17	TGTGCCAGCAGTTTATCGGGGAGGCTAGCTCTCACAGATACGCAGTATTTT	CASSLSGRLALTDTQYF
TRBV18	TRBJ2-5	-	-	12	TGTGCCAGCTCACCCACCAGGGAGACCCAGTACTTC	CASSPTRETQYF
TRBV2	TRBJ1-1	-	once	14	TGTGCCAGCAGTGAACTGTCTGGGACCACTGAAGCTTTCTTT	CASSELSGTTEAFF
TRBV6-1	TRBJ1-2	TRBD1	-	13	TGTGCCATCAAGGGACAGGCCTATTATGGCTACACCTTC	CAIKGQAYYGYTF
TRBV30	TRBJ2-3	-	-	16	TGTGCCTGGAGTAAGATAGGAGGGAGAAGGCCAGATACGCAGTATTTT	CAWSKIGGRRPDTQYF
TRBV5-1	TRBJ1-1	TRBD1	-	16	TGCGCCAGCAGCCCACATGGGACAGGGAGGAACACTGAAGCTTTCTTT	CASSPHGTGRNTEAFF
TRBV6-1	TRBJ2-1	-	few	15	TGTGCCAGCAGGGGGGGGCAGGGGAGAGTCAATGAGCAGTTCTTC	CASRGGQGRVNEQFF
TRBV28	TRBJ1-1	-	-	16	TGTGCCAGCAGTTTCTCTCGTAAGTTCCCAAACGGTGAAGCTTTCTTT	CASSFSRKFPNGEAFF
TRBV7-9	TRBJ2-2	-	-	15	TGTGCCAGCAGCTTAGCGCGGGGGAACACCGGGGAGCTGTTTTTT	CASSLARGNTGELFF
TRBV5-3	TRBJ2-1	-	once	17	TGTGCCAGAAGCTTGAGAGCCTCTCCTAGCTCCTACAATGAGCAGTTCTTC	CARSLRASPSSYNEQFF